Shown below are 5 T cell receptor beta chains from a single sample sequenced in a study of T-cell memory formation after mild COVID-19. Each CDR3 protein gets one entry after TCRdb re-called the 5' RACE reads with MiXCR. The table records hundreds of thousands of distinct CDR3 sequences, roughly 17% of them present only once. Sequencing used PBMCs or a T cell subset sorted from them (not recorded which). The receptor source for this set is a man between 18 and 29 years old who had mild COVID-19 (a few samples of this study predate the infection). Cell type and time point are not known.

The chain uses TRBV4-1 and TRBJ1-2; D is unresolved. Per the germline V gene, CDR1 is MGHRA and CDR2 is YSYEKL. There are 12 residues in the CDR3. V lost 1 base to trimming and J lost 6 bases, with 6 bases between them. The CDR3 region is CASSQGKDGYTF. The CDR3 region has the DNA TGCGCCAGCAGCCAAGGGAAGGATGGCTACACCTTC.

V and J are TRBV20-1 and TRBJ2-7, with D uncertain. Per germline, CDR1 DFQATT and CDR2 SNEGSKA (reference sequence). The CDR3 consists of 13 residues. The ends were cut back, 0 bases at V and 2 bases at J, with 8 bases in the middle. CDR3 sequence reads: CSARDPRTYEQYV. CDR3 bases: TGCAGTGCTAGAGATCCCCGTACCTACGAGCAGTACGTC.

This clonotype was seen a handful of times. V usage is TRBV5-1 and J usage is TRBJ1-2; TRBD1 aligns across 11 bases. Looked up from germline, CDR1 is SGHRS and CDR2 is YFSETQ. CDR3 length equals 16 residues. The junction had 11 bases not matched to a gene; V was cut back by 4 bases and J by 6 bases. Written as DNA, the CDR3 is TGCGCCAGCAGCGAGGACAGGGGGCTGGATGGGGATGGCTACACCTTC. Its protein product is CASSEDRGLDGDGYTF.

The rearrangement uses TRBV7-2 and TRBJ2-2, with unresolved D. The CDR3 is made up of 15 amino acids. Trimming pared 6 bases from V and 0 bases from J, leaving 11 bases between. Per the germline V gene, CDR1 is SGHTA and CDR2 is FQGNSA. The CDR3 here is CASRERQTNTGELFF. The DNA for the CDR3 is TGTGCCAGCAGGGAACGGCAGACGAACACCGGGGAGCTGTTTTTT.

V usage is TRBV20-1 and J usage is TRBJ2-7; D perhaps matches TRBD1 (6 bases). V was trimmed by 3 bases and J by 4 bases, leaving 13 bases between them. Germline V gene lookup returns CDR1 DFQATT and CDR2 SNEGSKA (reference sequence). There are 13 residues in the CDR3. CDR3 amino acids: CSASLDSLYEQYV. CDR3 sequence (DNA): TGCAGTGCTAGTCTGGACAGCCTATACGAGCAGTACGTC.